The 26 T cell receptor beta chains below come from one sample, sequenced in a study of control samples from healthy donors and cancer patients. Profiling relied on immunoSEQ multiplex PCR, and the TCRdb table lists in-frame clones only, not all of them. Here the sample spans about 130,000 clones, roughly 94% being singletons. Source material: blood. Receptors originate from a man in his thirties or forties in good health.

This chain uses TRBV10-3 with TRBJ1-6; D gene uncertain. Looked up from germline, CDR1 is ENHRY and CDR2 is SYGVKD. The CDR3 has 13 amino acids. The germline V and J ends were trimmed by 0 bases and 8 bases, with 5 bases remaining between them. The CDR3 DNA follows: TGTGCCATCAGTGAGTCCATAGATTCACCCCTCCACTTT. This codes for CAISESIDSPLHF.

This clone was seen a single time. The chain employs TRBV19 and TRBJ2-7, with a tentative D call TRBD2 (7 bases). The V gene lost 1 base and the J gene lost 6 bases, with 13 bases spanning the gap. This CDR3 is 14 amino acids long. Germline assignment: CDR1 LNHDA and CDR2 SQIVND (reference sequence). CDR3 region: CASSIGGGAGEQYF. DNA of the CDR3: TGTGCCAGTAGTATAGGTGGGGGGGCCGGCGAGCAGTACTTC.

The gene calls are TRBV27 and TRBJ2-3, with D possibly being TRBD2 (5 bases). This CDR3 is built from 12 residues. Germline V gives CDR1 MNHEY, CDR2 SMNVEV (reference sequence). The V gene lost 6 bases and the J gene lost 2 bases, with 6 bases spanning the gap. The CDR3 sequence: CASREATDTQYF. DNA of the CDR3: TGTGCCAGCAGGGAGGCCACAGATACGCAGTATTTT.

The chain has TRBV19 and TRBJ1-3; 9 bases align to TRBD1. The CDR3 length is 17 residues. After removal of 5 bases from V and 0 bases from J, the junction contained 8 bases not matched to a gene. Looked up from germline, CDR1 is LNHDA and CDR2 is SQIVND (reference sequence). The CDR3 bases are TGTGCCAGTAGTGCATGGGACAGGGAGCGCTCTGGAAACACCATATATTTT. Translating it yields CASSAWDRERSGNTIYF.

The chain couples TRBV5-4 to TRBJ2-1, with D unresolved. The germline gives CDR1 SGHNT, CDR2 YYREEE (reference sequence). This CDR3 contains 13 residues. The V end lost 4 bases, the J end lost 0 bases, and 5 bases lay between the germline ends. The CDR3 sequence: CASSLRSYNEQFF. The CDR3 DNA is TGTGCCAGCAGCCTGCGCTCCTACAATGAGCAGTTCTTC. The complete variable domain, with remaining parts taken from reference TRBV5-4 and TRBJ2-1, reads ETGVTQSPTHLIKTRGQQVTLRCSSQSGHNTVSWYQQALGQGPQFIFQYYREEENGRGNFPPRFSGLQFPNYSSELNVNALELDDSALYLCASSLRSYNEQFFGPGTRLTVL.

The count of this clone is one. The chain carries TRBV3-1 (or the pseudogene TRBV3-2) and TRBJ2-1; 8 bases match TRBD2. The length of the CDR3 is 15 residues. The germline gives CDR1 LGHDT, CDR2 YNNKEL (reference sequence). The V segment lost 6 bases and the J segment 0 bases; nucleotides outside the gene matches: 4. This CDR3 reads CASSRGTSSYNEQFF. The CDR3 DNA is TGTGCCAGCAGTCGGGGGACTAGCTCCTACAATGAGCAGTTCTTC.

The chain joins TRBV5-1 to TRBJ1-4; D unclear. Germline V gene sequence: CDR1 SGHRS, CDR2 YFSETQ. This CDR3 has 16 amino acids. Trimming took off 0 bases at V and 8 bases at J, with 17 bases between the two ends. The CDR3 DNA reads TGCGCCAGCAGCTTGGCCATACGGAGAGGTGGGGAAAAACTGTTTTTT. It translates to CASSLAIRRGGEKLFF.

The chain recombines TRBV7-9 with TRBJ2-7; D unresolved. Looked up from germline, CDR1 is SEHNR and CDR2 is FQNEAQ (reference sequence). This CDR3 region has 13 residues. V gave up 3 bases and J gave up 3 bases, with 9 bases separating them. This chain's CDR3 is CASSFTTNYEQYF. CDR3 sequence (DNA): TGTGCCAGCAGCTTTACAACTAACTACGAGCAGTACTTC.

The CDR3 loop is CASSYRDWAADTQYF. CDR3 sequence (DNA): TGTGCCAGCAGTTACAGGGACTGGGCGGCAGATACGCAGTATTTT. This chain joins TRBV6-6 and TRBJ2-3, with D perhaps matching TRBD2 (6 bases). CDR3 length: 15 amino acids. V lost 2 bases to trimming and J lost 4 bases, with 13 bases between them. The germline CDR1 and CDR2 sequences are MNHNY and SVGAGI (reference sequence).

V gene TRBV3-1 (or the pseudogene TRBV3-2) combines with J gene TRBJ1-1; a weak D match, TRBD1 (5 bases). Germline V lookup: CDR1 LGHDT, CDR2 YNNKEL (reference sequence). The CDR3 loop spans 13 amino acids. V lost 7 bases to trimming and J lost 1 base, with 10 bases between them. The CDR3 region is CASTGHPNTEAFF. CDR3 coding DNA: TGTGCCAGCACCGGACATCCGAACACTGAAGCTTTCTTT.

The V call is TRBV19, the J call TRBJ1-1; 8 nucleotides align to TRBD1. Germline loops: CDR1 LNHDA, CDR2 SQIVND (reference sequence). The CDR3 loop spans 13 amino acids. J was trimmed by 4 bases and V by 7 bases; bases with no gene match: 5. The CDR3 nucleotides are TGTGCCAGTAAGGTTACAGGGGGCACTGAAGCTTTCTTT. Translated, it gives CASKVTGGTEAFF.

The CDR3 protein is CASSWDPEDEQYF. The CDR3 nucleotides are TGTGCCAGCAGCTGGGACCCGGAGGACGAGCAGTACTTC. The chain recombines TRBV5-4 with TRBJ2-7, with D perhaps assigned TRBD1 or TRBD2 (5 bases each). This CDR3 comprises 13 residues. Per the germline V gene, CDR1 is SGHNT and CDR2 is YYREEE (reference sequence). V lost 3 bases to trimming and J lost 5 bases, with 12 bases between them.

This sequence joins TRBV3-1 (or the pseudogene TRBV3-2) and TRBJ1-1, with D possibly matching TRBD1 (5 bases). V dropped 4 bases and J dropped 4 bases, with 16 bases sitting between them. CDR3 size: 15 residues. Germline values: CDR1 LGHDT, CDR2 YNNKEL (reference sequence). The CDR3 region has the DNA TGTGCCAGCAGCCTTCAGAGAGGGGTGGCCACTGAAGCTTTCTTT. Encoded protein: CASSLQRGVATEAFF.

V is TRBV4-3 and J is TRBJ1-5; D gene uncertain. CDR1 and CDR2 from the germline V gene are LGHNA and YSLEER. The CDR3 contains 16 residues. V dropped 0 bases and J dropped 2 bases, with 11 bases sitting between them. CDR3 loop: CASSQEWGFGNQPQHF. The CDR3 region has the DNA TGCGCCAGCAGCCAAGAATGGGGATTCGGCAATCAGCCCCAGCATTTT.

The CDR3 bases are TGTGCCACCAGTGGCTCCTTACCGGGACAGGGGGTGTCGGACGGGGAGCTGTTTTTT. Amino acids: CATSGSLPGQGVSDGELFF. V and J are TRBV24-1 and TRBJ2-2, with TRBD1 matching over 11 bases. Germline CDR1 reads KGHDR; CDR2 reads SFDVKD. This CDR3 has 19 amino acids. Trimming at V came to 5 bases and at J to 7 bases, leaving 17 bases not matched to a gene.

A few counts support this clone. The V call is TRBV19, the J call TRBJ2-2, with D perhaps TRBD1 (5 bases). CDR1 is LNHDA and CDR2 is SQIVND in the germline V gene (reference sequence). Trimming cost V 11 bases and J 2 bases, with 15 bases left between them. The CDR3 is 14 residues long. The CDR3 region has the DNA TGTGCCGGTCAACAGGACCTAAACACCGGGGAGCTGTTTTTT. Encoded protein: CAGQQDLNTGELFF.

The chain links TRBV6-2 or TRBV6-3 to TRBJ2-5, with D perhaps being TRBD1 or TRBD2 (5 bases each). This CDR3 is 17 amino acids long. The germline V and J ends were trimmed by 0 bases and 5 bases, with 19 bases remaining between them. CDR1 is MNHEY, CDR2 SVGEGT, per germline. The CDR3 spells CASSYSTVGKGPETQYF. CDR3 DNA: TGTGCCAGCAGTTACTCGACAGTAGGGAAGGGACCGGAGACCCAGTACTTC.

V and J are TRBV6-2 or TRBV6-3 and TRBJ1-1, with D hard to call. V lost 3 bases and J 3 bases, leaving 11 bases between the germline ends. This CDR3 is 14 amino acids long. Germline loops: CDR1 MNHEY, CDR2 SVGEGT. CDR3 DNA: TGTGCCAGCAGTTATCGGTGGCAGTACACTGAAGCTTTCTTT. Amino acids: CASSYRWQYTEAFF.

CDR3 in amino acids: CASSSGGIYNSPLHF. The CDR3 bases are TGTGCCAGTAGCTCGGGTGGGATCTATAATTCACCCCTCCACTTT. This sequence joins TRBV19 and TRBJ1-6; no clear D. V was pared by 6 bases and J by 3 bases, with 12 bases between. Germline assignment: CDR1 LNHDA and CDR2 SQIVND (reference sequence). CDR3 length: 15 residues.

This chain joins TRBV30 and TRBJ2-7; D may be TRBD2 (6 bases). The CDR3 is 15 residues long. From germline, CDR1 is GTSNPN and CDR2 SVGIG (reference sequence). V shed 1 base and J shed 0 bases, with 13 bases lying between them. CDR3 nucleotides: TGTGCCTGGAGTGATCGGGGGATGGGCTCCTACGAGCAGTACTTC. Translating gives CAWSDRGMGSYEQYF.

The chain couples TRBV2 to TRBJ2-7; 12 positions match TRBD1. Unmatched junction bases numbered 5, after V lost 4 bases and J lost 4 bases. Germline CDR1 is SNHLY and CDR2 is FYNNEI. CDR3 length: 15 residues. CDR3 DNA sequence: TGTGCCAGCAGTGGGGGACAGGGGGCGATGTACGAGCAGTACTTC. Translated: CASSGGQGAMYEQYF.

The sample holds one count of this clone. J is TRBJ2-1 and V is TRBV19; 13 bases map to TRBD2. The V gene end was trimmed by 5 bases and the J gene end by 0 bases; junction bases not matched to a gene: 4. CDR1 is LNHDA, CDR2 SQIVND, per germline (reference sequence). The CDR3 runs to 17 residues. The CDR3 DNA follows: TGTGCCAGTAGTCCAAGACTAGCGGGGGGCTCCTACAATGAGCAGTTCTTC. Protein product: CASSPRLAGGSYNEQFF.

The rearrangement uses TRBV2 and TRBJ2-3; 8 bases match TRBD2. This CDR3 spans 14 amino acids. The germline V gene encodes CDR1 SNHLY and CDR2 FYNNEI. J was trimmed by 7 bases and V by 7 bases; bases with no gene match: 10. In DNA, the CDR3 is TGTGCCAGCAACCCAGCGGGGGATCCGAATACGCAGTATTTT. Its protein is CASNPAGDPNTQYF.

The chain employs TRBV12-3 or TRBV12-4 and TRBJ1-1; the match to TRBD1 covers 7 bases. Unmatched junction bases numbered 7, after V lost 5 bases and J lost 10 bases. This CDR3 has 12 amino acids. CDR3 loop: CASSPDTGVAFF. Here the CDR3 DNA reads TGTGCCAGCAGTCCCGATACAGGGGTAGCTTTCTTT.

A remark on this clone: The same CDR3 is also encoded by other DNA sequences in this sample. The CDR3: CASSVQYSNQPQHF. As DNA, the CDR3 is TGTGCCAGTAGTGTACAGTATAGCAATCAGCCCCAGCATTTT. The J gene is TRBJ1-5, the V gene TRBV19; unclear D gene. The CDR3 extends over 14 amino acids. Germline V CDR1 and CDR2: LNHDA, SQIVND (reference sequence). V lost 5 bases and J 0 bases, leaving 8 bases between the germline ends.

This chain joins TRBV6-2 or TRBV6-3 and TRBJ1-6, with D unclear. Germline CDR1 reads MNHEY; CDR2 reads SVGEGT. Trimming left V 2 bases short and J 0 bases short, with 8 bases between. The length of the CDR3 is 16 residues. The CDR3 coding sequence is TGTGCCAGCAGTTACCTGTGGAGCTCCTATAATTCACCCCTCCACTTT. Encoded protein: CASSYLWSSYNSPLHF.